The 28 T cell receptor beta chains presented below share a single source sample, sequenced in a study of T cell responses to AZD1222 COVID-19 vaccine. TCRdb's table, derived via immunoSEQ multiplex PCR, lists solely in-frame clones and lacks some. This repertoire shows approximately 150,000 clones, roughly 86% found once; its top ten account for about 4.9%. Sequences were derived from peripheral blood, sampled 28 days after the second dose of the MenACWY control vaccine. The source of these receptors is an adult who received the MenACWY meningococcal vaccine as a control.

This rearrangement joins TRBV9 to TRBJ1-1; no clear D. Trimming removed 4 bases from V and 1 base from J, with 11 bases in between. The germline V gene has CDR1 SGDLS and CDR2 YYNGEE. The CDR3 sequence is 14 residues long. The CDR3 DNA sequence: TGTGCCAGCAGCTTCACCCCCAGGAACACTGAAGCTTTCTTT. Translation: CASSFTPRNTEAFF. Drawing the rest from reference TRBV9 and TRBJ1-1, the complete variable domain is DSGVTQTPKHLITATGQRVTLRCSPRSGDLSVYWYQQSLDQGLQFLIQYYNGEERAKGNILERFSAQQFPDLHSELNLSSLELGDSALYFCASSFTPRNTEAFFGQGTRLTVV.

This chain links TRBV9 with TRBJ2-2; D not certain. Trimming took 2 bases from V and 5 from J, leaving 10 bases between them. The length of the CDR3 is 14 residues. Germline assignment: CDR1 SGDLS and CDR2 YYNGEE. The CDR3 loop reads CASSVVERTGELFF. Here the CDR3 DNA reads TGTGCCAGCAGCGTCGTAGAGAGGACCGGGGAGCTGTTTTTT.

The chain carries TRBV7-2 and TRBJ2-3, with TRBD2 matching over 15 bases. Trimming took 4 bases from V and 1 from J; bases not matched to a gene: 3. CDR3 size: 17 residues. In germline, CDR1 is SGHTA, CDR2 FQGNSA. CDR3 loop: CASSSGLAGGRTDTQYF. CDR3 sequence (DNA): TGTGCCAGCAGCTCCGGACTAGCGGGGGGGCGCACAGATACGCAGTATTTT.

The chain recombines TRBV7-2 with TRBJ1-1, with D uncertain. The germline CDR1 and CDR2 sequences are SGHTA and FQGNSA. This CDR3 is 14 amino acids long. V lost 2 bases to trimming and J lost 0 bases, with 7 bases between them. This CDR3 is CASSLKAMNTEAFF. CDR3 nucleotides: TGTGCCAGCAGCTTAAAAGCTATGAACACTGAAGCTTTCTTT.

The chain links TRBV24-1 to TRBJ2-2, with D tentatively TRBD1 (5 bases). Germline CDR1 is KGHDR and CDR2 is SFDVKD. The CDR3 extends over 12 amino acids. V lost 10 bases and J 5 bases, leaving 10 bases between the germline ends. This CDR3 is CATKGLTGELFF. DNA of the CDR3: TGTGCCACAAAGGGGCTAACCGGGGAGCTGTTTTTT.

This chain connects TRBV14 to TRBJ2-7; 11 bases are shared with TRBD2. Per germline, CDR1 SGHDN and CDR2 FVKESK. The CDR3 sequence is 16 residues long. V dropped 3 bases and J dropped 5; count of bases not matched to a gene: 9. CDR3 loop: CASSHRRLAGTHEQYF. The CDR3 region has the DNA TGTGCCAGCAGCCACCGCCGACTAGCGGGGACCCACGAGCAGTACTTC.

The J gene is TRBJ2-2, the V gene TRBV19; D may match TRBD1 or TRBD2 (5 bases each). This CDR3 has 16 residues. Germline V gene sequence: CDR1 LNHDA, CDR2 SQIVND (reference sequence). V was shortened by 3 bases and J by 0 bases, with 11 bases between the two germline ends. CDR3 amino acids: CASSIVRGSNTGELFF. CDR3 nucleotide sequence: TGTGCCAGTAGTATTGTTCGGGGCTCGAACACCGGGGAGCTGTTTTTT.

The chain carries TRBV24-1 and TRBJ2-7; 8 bases line up with TRBD1. The CDR3 has 14 residues. V was clipped by 4 bases and J by 5 bases; unmatched bases: 6. Germline assignment: CDR1 KGHDR and CDR2 SFDVKD. In nucleotides, the CDR3 is TGTGCCACCAGTGAGGCAGGGGGCAGGAACGAGCAGTACTTC. Protein product: CATSEAGGRNEQYF.

This clone came up a few times. V gene TRBV7-2 combines with J gene TRBJ1-4; a weak D match, TRBD1 (6 bases). Looked up from germline, CDR1 is SGHTA and CDR2 is FQGNSA. V lost 5 bases to trimming and J lost 6 bases, with 13 bases between them. The CDR3 sequence is 14 residues long. In DNA, the CDR3 is TGTGCCAGCAGCCGGACAGCGTTATATGAAAAACTGTTTTTT. Its translation is CASSRTALYEKLFF. Drawing the rest from reference TRBV7-2 and TRBJ1-4, the complete variable domain is GAGVSQSPSNKVTEKGKDVELRCDPISGHTALYWYRQSLGQGLEFLIYFQGNSAPDKSGLPSDRFSAERTGGSVSTLTIQRTQQEDSAVYLCASSRTALYEKLFFGSGTQLSVL.

On this clone itself: Other nucleotide sequences from this sample produce the same CDR3. The chain uses TRBV7-9 and TRBJ2-2, with no clear D. Germline V gene sequence: CDR1 SEHNR, CDR2 FQNEAQ (reference sequence). The CDR3 is 14 amino acids. Trimming left V 4 bases short and J 1 base short, with 7 bases between. CDR3 nucleotides: TGTGCCAGCAGCTCTGACAAGAACACCGGGGAGCTGTTTTTT. Protein product: CASSSDKNTGELFF.

This CDR3 is CASRIRGSHTEAFF. The CDR3 DNA sequence: TGTGCCAGCAGGATTAGAGGGTCCCACACTGAAGCTTTCTTT. This chain uses TRBV7-2 with TRBJ1-1; D is ambiguous. The CDR3 is 14 amino acids. Germline V CDR1 and CDR2: SGHTA, FQGNSA. The germline V and J ends were trimmed by 6 bases and 3 bases, with 14 bases remaining between them.

The chain couples TRBV11-2 to TRBJ2-2, with D perhaps matching TRBD1 or TRBD2 (6 bases each). Trimming removed 5 bases from V and 3 bases from J, with 16 bases in between. The CDR3 runs to 16 residues. Germline loops: CDR1 SGHAT, CDR2 FQNNGV. Here the CDR3 DNA reads TGTGCCAGCAGCCGCGAAGGGGGGCCGGACACCGGGGAGCTGTTTTTT. As protein: CASSREGGPDTGELFF.

Only one count was recorded for this clone. The chain joins TRBV19 to TRBJ1-5; D is ambiguous. Germline assignment: CDR1 LNHDA and CDR2 SQIVND (reference sequence). The CDR3 is made up of 15 amino acids. The ends were cut back, 5 bases at V and 0 bases at J, with 11 bases in the middle. The CDR3 sequence: CASSLTDYSNQPQHF. DNA for the CDR3: TGTGCCAGTAGTTTAACAGACTATAGCAATCAGCCCCAGCATTTT.

The V gene is TRBV5-1, the J gene TRBJ1-3, with 10 nucleotides matching TRBD1. Germline loops: CDR1 SGHRS, CDR2 YFSETQ. The CDR3 has 15 residues. J gave up 2 bases and V 4 bases, and 3 bases lay outside the gene matches. For the CDR3, the DNA is TGCGCCAGCAGCCGGGACAGGGGAACTGGAAACACCATATATTTT. It is translated as CASSRDRGTGNTIYF.

The rearrangement links TRBV7-6 to TRBJ2-3; 8 bases are shared with TRBD1. J gave up 7 bases and V 5 bases, and 14 bases lay outside the gene matches. Looked up from germline, CDR1 is SGHVS and CDR2 is FNYEAQ. The CDR3 sequence is 16 residues long. This chain's CDR3 is CASSPFGTGPAYTQYF. CDR3 nucleotide sequence: TGTGCCAGCAGCCCTTTCGGGACAGGACCCGCTTATACGCAGTATTTT.

This clone was observed once. Other DNA sequences within the sample encode an identical CDR3. The chain combines TRBV18 with TRBJ2-3; D may be TRBD2 (5 bases). V was shortened by 3 bases and J by 3 bases, with 10 bases between the two germline ends. The CDR3 is made up of 14 amino acids. CDR1 is KGHSH, CDR2 LQKENI, per germline. CDR3 nucleotide sequence: TGTGCCAGCTCACCGCGGACGGGGACAGATACGCAGTATTTT. Translation gives CASSPRTGTDTQYF.

The chain uses TRBV27 and TRBJ1-1; D is perhaps TRBD1 (5 bases). The CDR3 spans 13 residues. The V end was cut by 5 bases, the J end by 1 base, with 8 bases between. CDR1 MNHEY and CDR2 SMNVEV come from the germline V gene (reference sequence). CDR3 in DNA: TGTGCCAGCAGTCAGGGACCGAACACTGAAGCTTTCTTT. Translation gives CASSQGPNTEAFF.

V and J are TRBV5-1 and TRBJ1-6; D not resolved. This CDR3 spans 15 amino acids. Germline loops: CDR1 SGHRS, CDR2 YFSETQ. Trimming stripped 1 base from V and 4 bases from J, with 9 bases between. The CDR3 DNA sequence: TGCGCCAGCAGCTTGTCTGTATCTTATAATTCACCCCTCCACTTT. Protein: CASSLSVSYNSPLHF.

The CDR3 here is CASSDRVRNQPQHF. In nucleotides, the CDR3 is TGTGCCAGCTCCGACAGGGTAAGGAATCAGCCCCAGCATTTT. The V and J genes are TRBV19 and TRBJ1-5, with 7 bases aligning to TRBD1. In germline, CDR1 is LNHDA, CDR2 SQIVND (reference sequence). V was clipped by 9 bases and J by 4 bases; unmatched bases: 9. The CDR3 has 14 residues.

This clone was recorded a few times. CDR3 amino acids: CASRLWRPRTGKTEAFF. The DNA of the CDR3 is TGTGCAAGTCGCTTATGGAGGCCTAGGACAGGGAAGACTGAAGCTTTCTTT. V and J are TRBV12-2 and TRBJ1-1; no DNA check was done on the table's D call, TRBD1. TRBV12-2 is noted as a pseudogene. This CDR3 comprises 17 residues.

CDR3 sequence (DNA): TGTGCCAGCAGTTACTTAAACAGGGGTCGGGGTGCCGAAGCTTTCTTT. It codes for CASSYLNRGRGAEAFF. The V call is TRBV6-2 or TRBV6-3, the J call TRBJ1-1; 7 bases match TRBD1. The CDR3 has 16 residues. V trimming: 1 base; J trimming: 8 bases; junction bases outside the gene matches: 13. The V gene's germline CDR1 is MNHEY and CDR2 SVGEGT.

V and J are TRBV11-2 and TRBJ2-7; 8 nucleotides agree with TRBD1. CDR1 SGHAT and CDR2 FQNNGV come from the germline V gene. V was clipped by 1 base and J by 2 bases; unmatched bases: 7. There are 16 residues in the CDR3. The CDR3 nucleotides read TGTGCCAGCAGCTTAGTCCTAACAGGGGGACCCTACGAGCAGTACTTC. Translation gives CASSLVLTGGPYEQYF.

CDR3 nucleotides: TGTGCCAGCATCTCCACTAGCGGGAGGGGAAAGACCCAGTACTTC. Protein: CASISTSGRGKTQYF. The chain links TRBV3-1 (or the pseudogene TRBV3-2) to TRBJ2-5, with 13 bases matching TRBD2. From germline, CDR1 is LGHDT and CDR2 YNNKEL (reference sequence). The CDR3 has 15 amino acids. The ends lost 7 bases at V and 6 bases at J; junction bases unmatched: 8.

The CDR3 spells CAWKSGGPGTQYF. The CDR3 DNA is TGTGCCTGGAAATCGGGGGGGCCGGGGACGCAGTATTTT. The chain recombines TRBV30 with TRBJ2-3; TRBD2 aligns across 8 bases. After removal of 4 bases from V and 9 bases from J, the junction contained 9 bases not matched to a gene. Looked up from germline, CDR1 is GTSNPN and CDR2 is SVGIG (reference sequence). This CDR3 comprises 13 residues.

V is TRBV18 and J is TRBJ1-2, with D tentatively TRBD1 (5 bases). CDR3 length: 13 amino acids. V shed 3 bases and J shed 4 bases, with 9 bases lying between them. Germline CDR1 KGHSH, CDR2 LQKENI. The CDR3 sequence: CASSPAGIYGYTF. In nucleotides, the CDR3 is TGTGCCAGCTCACCGGCAGGGATCTATGGCTACACCTTC.

The chain is built from TRBV28 and TRBJ2-7; D uncertain. This CDR3 region has 15 residues. The germline V gene has CDR1 MDHEN and CDR2 SYDVKM. Trimming shortened V by 5 bases and J by 2 bases, and 16 bases separated the two germline ends. CDR3 amino acids: CASSPRVVQAYEQYF. The DNA for the CDR3 is TGTGCCAGCAGTCCCCGCGTGGTCCAGGCCTACGAGCAGTACTTC.

A few counts support this clone. The chain employs TRBV18 and TRBJ1-4; tentative D call: TRBD1 (5 bases). V was trimmed by 3 bases and J by 8 bases, leaving 19 bases between them. In germline, CDR1 is KGHSH, CDR2 LQKENI. The CDR3 totals 16 residues. CDR3 sequence reads: CASSPAARGGNEKLFF. In DNA, the CDR3 is TGTGCCAGCTCACCTGCCGCCCGGGGGGGGAACGAAAAACTGTTTTTT. Full variable domain (remainder filled in from reference TRBV18 and TRBJ1-4): NAGVMQNPRHLVRRRGQEARLRCSPMKGHSHVYWYRQLPEEGLKFMVYLQKENIIDESGMPKERFSAEFPKEGPSILRIQQVVRGDSAAYFCASSPAARGGNEKLFFGSGTQLSVL.

The V gene is TRBV30, the J gene TRBJ1-3; D is undetermined. The CDR3 is made up of 15 amino acids. Germline V gene data show CDR1 as GTSNPN and CDR2 as SVGIG (reference sequence). Trimming shortened V by 0 bases and J by 0 bases, and 9 bases separated the two germline ends. The CDR3 protein is CAWSVPRSSGNTIYF. CDR3 sequence (DNA): TGTGCCTGGAGTGTACCCAGGAGCTCTGGAAACACCATATATTTT.